Listed here are 20 T cell receptor beta chains from one sample, sequenced in a study of shared clonotypes between healthy human individuals. Data came from immunoSEQ multiplex PCR; TCRdb stores just in-frame clones and leaves some out. The top ten hold 1.8% of the sample, which has some 630,000 clones, around 72% seen once. Sequencing input: memory CD4+ T cells sorted from blood. Subset meaning: CD45RA-negative fraction. These receptors all come from a woman under 40 in good health.

This clone was seen a handful of times. The chain uses TRBV7-3 and TRBJ2-1; 7 bases align to TRBD2. V was pared by 5 bases and J by 6 bases, with 7 bases of the junction left unmatched. Germline CDR1 reads SGHTA; CDR2 reads FQGTGA. CDR3 size: 14 residues. CDR3 protein: CASSTPTSPNEQFF. The DNA for the CDR3 is TGTGCCAGCAGCACCCCGACTAGCCCCAATGAGCAGTTCTTC.

V is TRBV29-1 and J is TRBJ2-2, with 8 bases aligning to TRBD2. Losses at the gene ends were 7 bases for V and 5 bases for J; bases not matched to a gene: 6. Germline CDR1 and CDR2: SQVTM and ANQGSEA. This CDR3 is 13 amino acids long. CDR3 bases: TGCAGCGGGCTAGCGGGCGAAACCGGGGAGCTGTTTTTT. As protein: CSGLAGETGELFF.

The genes are TRBV28 and TRBJ1-2; possibly TRBD1 for D (5 bases). This CDR3 spans 12 amino acids. Germline-derived CDR1 and CDR2 are MDHEN and SYDVKM. The V gene lost 6 bases and the J gene lost 13 bases, with 18 bases spanning the gap. This CDR3 reads CASSLAYGTGTF. DNA for the CDR3: TGTGCCAGCAGCCTGGCATACGGGACTGGCACCTTC.

The J gene is TRBJ1-1, the V gene TRBV5-1; D gene uncertain. Germline assignment: CDR1 SGHRS and CDR2 YFSETQ. With 1 base removed from V and 1 base from J, the gap between germline ends came to 8 bases. CDR3 length: 14 residues. The CDR3 protein is CASSLWLANTEAFF. CDR3 nucleotide sequence: TGCGCCAGCAGCTTGTGGCTAGCGAACACTGAAGCTTTCTTT. Combining the CDR3 with reference TRBV5-1 and TRBJ1-1 gives the whole variable domain KAGVTQTPRYLIKTRGQQVTLSCSPISGHRSVSWYQQTPGQGLQFLFEYFSETQRNKGNFPGRFSGRQFSNSRSEMNVSTLELGDSALYLCASSLWLANTEAFFGQGTRLTVV.

V gene TRBV27 combines with J gene TRBJ2-7; D might be TRBD1 (6 bases). Trimming removed 3 bases from V and 3 bases from J, with 12 bases in between. The V gene's germline CDR1 is MNHEY and CDR2 SMNVEV (reference sequence). The length of the CDR3 is 14 residues. The CDR3 here is CASSFTGTRYEQYF. The DNA for the CDR3 is TGTGCCAGCAGTTTCACCGGGACACGCTACGAGCAGTACTTC.

The table lists this clone with a count of one. J is TRBJ1-2 and V is TRBV18; perhaps TRBD1 as D (5 bases). The CDR3 is 14 residues long. Germline assignment: CDR1 KGHSH and CDR2 LQKENI. Trimming took off 3 bases at V and 4 bases at J, with 12 bases between the two ends. CDR3 DNA sequence: TGTGCCAGCTCACCCGGGGAGGGGACCTATGGCTACACCTTC. Translated: CASSPGEGTYGYTF.

This clone was recorded only once. The chain joins TRBV5-1 to TRBJ2-1; TRBD1 aligns across 8 bases. J lost 7 bases, V lost 0 bases, and 12 bases had no gene match. This CDR3 spans 17 amino acids. The germline V gene has CDR1 SGHRS and CDR2 YFSETQ. The CDR3: CASSLVSHRGLRNEQFF. In DNA, the CDR3 is TGCGCCAGCAGCTTGGTTTCTCACAGGGGGTTGAGGAATGAGCAGTTCTTC.

This clone was found many times. The chain combines TRBV30 with TRBJ2-3; 10 bases are a match to TRBD2. The CDR3 consists of 16 residues. Trimming cost V 0 bases and J 2 bases; bases outside gene matches: 5. CDR1 and CDR2 (germline): GTSNPN, SVGIG (reference sequence). The chain's CDR3 is CAWSVRAGGLTDTQYF. CDR3 nucleotides: TGTGCCTGGAGTGTACGAGCGGGAGGGCTCACAGATACGCAGTATTTT.

The CDR3 spells CASSLTGNPTEAFF. In DNA form, the CDR3 reads TGTGCCAGCAGCCTAACAGGCAATCCCACTGAAGCTTTCTTT. This chain links TRBV13 with TRBJ1-1, with D perhaps TRBD1 (5 bases). CDR1 is PRHDT and CDR2 is FYEKMQ in the germline V gene (reference sequence). CDR3 length: 14 amino acids. V dropped 5 bases and J dropped 4 bases, with 14 bases sitting between them.

V is TRBV27 and J is TRBJ2-7; 12 bases match TRBD1. Germline CDR1 is MNHEY and CDR2 is SMNVEV (reference sequence). V was pared by 5 bases and J by 6 bases, with 8 bases of the junction left unmatched. This CDR3 contains 15 residues. This CDR3 is CASSHGDRGPSEQYF. The CDR3 bases are TGTGCCAGCAGTCACGGGGACAGGGGGCCGAGCGAGCAGTACTTC.

The chain uses TRBV27 and TRBJ1-1; D remains unclear. The CDR3 covers 14 residues. V lost 4 bases and J lost 5, with 14 bases in between. Germline CDR1 is MNHEY and CDR2 is SMNVEV (reference sequence). CDR3 region: CASSSDAARTEAFF. The CDR3 bases are TGTGCCAGCAGTTCTGATGCAGCTCGGACTGAAGCTTTCTTT.

This rearrangement joins TRBV5-1 to TRBJ1-1; D uncertain. Germline lookup yields CDR1 SGHRS and CDR2 YFSETQ. The CDR3 totals 14 residues. Trimming removed 0 bases from V and 2 bases from J, with 8 bases in between. CDR3 coding DNA: TGCGCCAGCAGCTTGGGAGGATTTAACACTGAAGCTTTCTTT. Protein product: CASSLGGFNTEAFF. The whole variable domain, filled in from reference TRBV5-1 and TRBJ1-1, reads KAGVTQTPRYLIKTRGQQVTLSCSPISGHRSVSWYQQTPGQGLQFLFEYFSETQRNKGNFPGRFSGRQFSNSRSEMNVSTLELGDSALYLCASSLGGFNTEAFFGQGTRLTVV.

The rearrangement uses TRBV1 and TRBJ1-4; the table's D call TRBD1 went unverified against the DNA. TRBV1 is marked as a pseudogene. The CDR3 runs 18 residues. CDR3 region: CTSSQDLRAQAINEKLFF. The DNA of the CDR3 is TGCACCAGCAGCCAAGATCTCCGCGCACAGGCCATCAATGAAAAACTGTTTTTT.

The V call is TRBV5-1, the J call TRBJ2-5; tentative D call: TRBD2 (7 bases). The CDR3 loop spans 15 amino acids. Germline CDR1 reads SGHRS; CDR2 reads YFSETQ. V shed 1 base and J shed 3 bases, with 13 bases lying between them. The CDR3 coding sequence is TGCGCCAGCAGCTTGCTTAGGGGGGGTAAAGAGACCCAGTACTTC. As protein: CASSLLRGGKETQYF.

The rearrangement links TRBV4-2 to TRBJ2-7; no definite D call. The CDR3 has 18 residues. V gave up 1 base and J gave up 2 bases, with 21 bases separating them. The germline V gene has CDR1 LGHNA and CDR2 YNFKEQ. This CDR3 reads CASSQGTPSYEVAYEQYF. The CDR3 DNA is TGTGCCAGCAGCCAAGGAACCCCATCGTACGAAGTGGCCTACGAGCAGTACTTC.

This sequence joins TRBV7-2 and TRBJ2-1; 10 nucleotides align to TRBD2. Per germline, CDR1 SGHTA and CDR2 FQGNSA. After removal of 5 bases from V and 5 bases from J, the junction contained 12 bases not matched to a gene. CDR3 length: 17 amino acids. The CDR3 DNA follows: TGTGCCAGCAGCGCATTAAGCGGGAGGGCCTTTAACAATGAGCAGTTCTTC. This encodes CASSALSGRAFNNEQFF.

The V and J genes are TRBV28 and TRBJ1-5; possibly TRBD1 for D (6 bases). The germline V gene encodes CDR1 MDHEN and CDR2 SYDVKM. V gave up 5 bases and J gave up 7 bases, with 18 bases separating them. The CDR3 has 15 residues. The DNA for the CDR3 is TGTGCCAGCAGTACCACCCTGGGACAAGGGCAGCCCCAGCATTTT. Protein sequence: CASSTTLGQGQPQHF. Together with reference TRBV28 and TRBJ1-5, the CDR3 gives the full variable domain: DVKVTQSSRYLVKRTGEKVFLECVQDMDHENMFWYRQDPGLGLRLIYFSYDVKMKEKGDIPEGYSVSREKKERFSLILESASTNQTSMYLCASSTTLGQGQPQHFGDGTRLSIL.

CDR3 sequence reads: CASSLIAGVSSYEQYF. The DNA of the CDR3 is TGTGCCAGCAGTTTAATTGCGGGGGTAAGCTCCTACGAGCAGTACTTC. The chain is built from TRBV27 and TRBJ2-7; 7 bases fit TRBD2. Looked up from germline, CDR1 is MNHEY and CDR2 is SMNVEV (reference sequence). Germline trimming cut 2 bases from V and 0 bases from J; bases unmatched to any gene: 7. The CDR3 loop spans 16 amino acids.

To note about this clone: The sample has other DNA sequences that encode this CDR3 too. The rearrangement uses TRBV19 and TRBJ2-7, with D maybe TRBD2 (5 bases). Germline-derived CDR1 and CDR2 are LNHDA and SQIVND (reference sequence). V was clipped by 2 bases and J by 5 bases, with 7 bases between them. This CDR3 contains 12 residues. The CDR3 DNA reads TGTGCCAGTAGTATAAGCGGTCACGAGCAGTACTTC. Residues: CASSISGHEQYF.

This clone was seen once. V gene TRBV25-1 combines with J gene TRBJ1-1, with 7 bases lining up with TRBD1. The CDR3 is 14 residues long. CDR1 and CDR2 from the germline V gene are MGHDK and SYGVNS. Trimming cost V 3 bases and J 1 base; bases outside gene matches: 2. CDR3 nucleotides: TGTGCCAGCAGTGACGGGACAGAGAACACTGAAGCTTTCTTT. The encoded protein is CASSDGTENTEAFF.